The 12 T cell receptor beta chains reported below all come from one sample, sequenced in a study of blood T cells in healthy people across ages. It was with a sample-barcoded 5' primer and a J-beta primer mix that a second PCR of roughly 6 to 11 cycles was run. TCRdb used MiXCR to reprocess the 5' RACE reads, holding one entry per CDR3 protein. Among roughly 1,300,000 distinct CDR3 sequences, 59% were seen once, and the ten largest hold roughly 6.3%. The sample comprised blood. These receptors were obtained from a man between 18 and 29 years old in good health.

The chain couples TRBV12-3 or TRBV12-4 to TRBJ1-2; no clear D. The CDR3 covers 14 residues. Between the trimmed V and J ends, which lost 0 bases and 4 bases, there was a span of 9 bases. The CDR3 DNA reads TGTGCCAGCAGTTTAGCGGCGGCCCCCTATGGCTACACCTTC. This sequence encodes CASSLAAAPYGYTF.

The gene calls are TRBV7-2 and TRBJ2-7; 8 nucleotides match TRBD2. Germline V gene lookup returns CDR1 SGHTA and CDR2 FQGNSA. Losses at the gene ends were 5 bases for V and 0 bases for J; bases not matched to a gene: 6. This CDR3 comprises 15 residues. The DNA of the CDR3 is TGTGCCAGCAGCCATTGGCTAGCGGGCTCCTACGAGCAGTACTTC. It encodes CASSHWLAGSYEQYF.

DNA of the CDR3: TGTGCCAGCAGACAACGGGTGGAGACTGAAGCTTTCTTT. It encodes CASRQRVETEAFF. The chain carries TRBV25-1 and TRBJ1-1; no clear D. CDR1 and CDR2 (germline): MGHDK, SYGVNS. Between the trimmed V and J ends, which lost 6 bases and 5 bases, there was a span of 13 bases. The CDR3 covers 13 residues.

V and J are TRBV20-1 and TRBJ2-7; D remains ambiguous. V lost 2 bases to trimming and J lost 3 bases, with 5 bases between them. CDR1 DFQATT and CDR2 SNEGSKA come from the germline V gene (reference sequence). CDR3 length equals 11 residues. CDR3 protein: CSARLLYEQYF. CDR3 DNA: TGCAGTGCTAGACTCCTCTACGAGCAGTACTTC.

This sequence joins TRBV15 and TRBJ2-4, with D uncertain. Per the germline V gene, CDR1 is LNHNV and CDR2 is YYDKDF (reference sequence). V was shortened by 1 base and J by 13 bases, with 26 bases between the two germline ends. CDR3 size: 17 residues. The CDR3 protein is CATSRAYTPGGPLEQYF. As DNA, the CDR3 is TGTGCCACCAGCAGAGCTTATACGCCTGGTGGACCTCTGGAGCAGTACTTC.

V is TRBV6-5 and J is TRBJ2-1, with D uncertain. The CDR3 consists of 15 residues. V lost 10 bases and J lost 2, with 18 bases in between. Germline CDR1 is MNHEY and CDR2 is SVGAGI. CDR3 bases: TGTGCCACCGTTGATGCGCGGTCTACCTACAATGAGCAGTTCTTC. Its protein product is CATVDARSTYNEQFF.

This clonotype was seen only a few times. This chain joins TRBV20-1 and TRBJ2-7; TRBD1 agrees at 7 bases. V was pared by 6 bases and J by 3 bases, with 8 bases of the junction left unmatched. The CDR3 consists of 13 residues. Germline V gives CDR1 DFQATT, CDR2 SNEGSKA (reference sequence). CDR3 DNA sequence: TGCAGTGCCTCGGACAGGAGCCGCTACGAGCAGTACTTC. Translating it yields CSASDRSRYEQYF.

This chain connects TRBV5-1 to TRBJ1-2, with D uncertain. CDR1 SGHRS and CDR2 YFSETQ come from the germline V gene. The CDR3 covers 16 residues. Trimming shortened V by 3 bases and J by 3 bases, and 18 bases separated the two germline ends. CDR3: CASSSGPAEADYGYTF. CDR3 in DNA: TGCGCCAGCAGCTCTGGGCCGGCAGAGGCTGACTATGGCTACACCTTC.

The sample holds a few counts of this clonotype. The genes are TRBV4-2 and TRBJ1-4, with D unresolved. Trimming shortened V by 1 base and J by 4 bases, and 16 bases separated the two germline ends. Looked up from germline, CDR1 is LGHNA and CDR2 is YNFKEQ. The CDR3 is 17 amino acids. CDR3 region: CASSQASRSTNNEKLFF. As DNA, the CDR3 is TGTGCCAGCAGCCAAGCATCCCGTTCCACCAATAATGAAAAACTGTTTTTT.

In its sample, this clonotype was seen once. This sequence joins TRBV7-2 and TRBJ2-3, with 8 bases lining up with TRBD2. In germline, CDR1 is SGHTA, CDR2 FQGNSA. Unmatched junction bases numbered 13, after V lost 5 bases and J lost 6 bases. This CDR3 is 16 amino acids long. The CDR3 DNA reads TGTGCCAGCAGCCGGACTGGCGGGAGGCCCCGGGATACGCAGTATTTT. Its protein is CASSRTGGRPRDTQYF.

The rearrangement links TRBV5-1 to TRBJ2-5; 9 bases are shared with TRBD1. Per germline, CDR1 SGHRS and CDR2 YFSETQ. There are 15 residues in the CDR3. V gave up 8 bases and J gave up 1 base; unmatched junction bases: 9. CDR3 amino acids: CASITGTGSQETQYF. The CDR3 coding sequence is TGCGCCAGTATTACCGGGACAGGGTCCCAAGAGACCCAGTACTTC.

V usage is TRBV4-1 and J usage is TRBJ2-3, with TRBD1 identical over 7 bases. Germline loops: CDR1 MGHRA, CDR2 YSYEKL. J was trimmed by 12 bases and V by 3 bases; bases with no gene match: 15. The CDR3 contains 15 residues. The CDR3, as DNA: TGCGCCAGCAGCCACCCATTGACAGGGCGAAGGTTTCAGTATTTT. Translation gives CASSHPLTGRRFQYF.